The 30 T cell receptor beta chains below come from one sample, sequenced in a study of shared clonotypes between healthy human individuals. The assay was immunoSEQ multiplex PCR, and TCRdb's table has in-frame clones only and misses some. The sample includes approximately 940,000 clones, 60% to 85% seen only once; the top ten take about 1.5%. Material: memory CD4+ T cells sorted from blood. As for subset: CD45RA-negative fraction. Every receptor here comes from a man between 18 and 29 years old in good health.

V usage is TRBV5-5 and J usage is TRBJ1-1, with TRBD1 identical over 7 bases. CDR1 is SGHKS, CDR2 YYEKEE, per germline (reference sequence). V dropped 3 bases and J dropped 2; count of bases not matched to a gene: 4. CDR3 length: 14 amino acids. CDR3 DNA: TGTGCCAGCAGCTGGGACAGTACCAACACTGAAGCTTTCTTT. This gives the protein CASSWDSTNTEAFF.

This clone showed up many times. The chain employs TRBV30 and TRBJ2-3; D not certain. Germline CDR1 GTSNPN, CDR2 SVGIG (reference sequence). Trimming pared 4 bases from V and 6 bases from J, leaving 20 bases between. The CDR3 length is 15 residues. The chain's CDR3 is CAWKFGLAVGDTQYF. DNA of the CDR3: TGTGCCTGGAAATTCGGCCTTGCGGTCGGGGATACGCAGTATTTT. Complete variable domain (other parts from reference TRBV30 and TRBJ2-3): SQTIHQWPATLVQPVGSPLSLECTVEGTSNPNLYWYRQAAGRGLQLLFYSVGIGQISSEVPQNLSASRPQDRQFILSSKKLLLSDSGFYLCAWKFGLAVGDTQYFGPGTRLTVL.

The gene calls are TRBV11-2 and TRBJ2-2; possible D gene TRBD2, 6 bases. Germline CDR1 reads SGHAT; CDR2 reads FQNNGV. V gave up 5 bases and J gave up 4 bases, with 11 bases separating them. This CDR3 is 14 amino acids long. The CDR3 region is CASSTFGSTGELFF. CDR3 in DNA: TGTGCCAGCAGCACATTCGGGAGCACCGGGGAGCTGTTTTTT.

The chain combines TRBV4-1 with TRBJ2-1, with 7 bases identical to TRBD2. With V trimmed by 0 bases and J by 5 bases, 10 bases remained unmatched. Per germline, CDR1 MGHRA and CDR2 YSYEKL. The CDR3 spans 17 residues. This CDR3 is CASSQESSLAADNEQFF. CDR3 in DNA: TGCGCCAGCAGCCAAGAATCATCTCTAGCGGCCGACAATGAGCAGTTCTTC.

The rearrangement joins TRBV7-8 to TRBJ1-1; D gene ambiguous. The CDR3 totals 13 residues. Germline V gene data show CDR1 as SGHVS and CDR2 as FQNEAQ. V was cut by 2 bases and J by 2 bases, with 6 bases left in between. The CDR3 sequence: CASSLRINTEAFF. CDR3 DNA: TGTGCCAGCAGCTTAAGGATAAACACTGAAGCTTTCTTT.

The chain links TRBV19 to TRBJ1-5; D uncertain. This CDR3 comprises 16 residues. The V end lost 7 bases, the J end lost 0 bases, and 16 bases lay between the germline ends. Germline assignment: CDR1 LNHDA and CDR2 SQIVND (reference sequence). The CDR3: CASTFYFGASNQPQHF. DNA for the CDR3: TGTGCCAGTACATTTTATTTCGGTGCTAGCAATCAGCCCCAGCATTTT.

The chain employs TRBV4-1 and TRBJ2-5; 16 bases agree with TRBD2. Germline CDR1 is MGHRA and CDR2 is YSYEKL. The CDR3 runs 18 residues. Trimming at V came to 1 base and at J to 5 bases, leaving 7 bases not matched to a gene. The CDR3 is CASSQGGLAGGPGETQYF. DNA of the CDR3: TGCGCCAGCAGCCAAGGGGGACTAGCGGGAGGGCCAGGGGAGACCCAGTACTTC.

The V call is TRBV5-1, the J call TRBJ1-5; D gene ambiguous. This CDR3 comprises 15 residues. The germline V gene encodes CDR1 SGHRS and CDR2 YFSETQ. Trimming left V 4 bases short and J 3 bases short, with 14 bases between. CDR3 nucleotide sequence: TGCGCCAGCAGCGTCACGGGTAACCCCAATCAGCCCCAGCATTTT. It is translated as CASSVTGNPNQPQHF.

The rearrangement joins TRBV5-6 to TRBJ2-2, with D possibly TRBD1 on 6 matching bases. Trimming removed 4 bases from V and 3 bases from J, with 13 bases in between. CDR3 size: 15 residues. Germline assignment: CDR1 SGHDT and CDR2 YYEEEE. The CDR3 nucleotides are TGTGCCAGCAGCCCGGGACACATCGACACCGGGGAGCTGTTTTTT. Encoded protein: CASSPGHIDTGELFF.

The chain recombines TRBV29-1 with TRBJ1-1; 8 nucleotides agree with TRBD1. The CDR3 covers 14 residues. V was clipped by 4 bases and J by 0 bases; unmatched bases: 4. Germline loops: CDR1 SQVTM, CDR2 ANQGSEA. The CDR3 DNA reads TGCAGCGTTGGTGTGGGACAGGTGAACACTGAAGCTTTCTTT. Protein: CSVGVGQVNTEAFF.

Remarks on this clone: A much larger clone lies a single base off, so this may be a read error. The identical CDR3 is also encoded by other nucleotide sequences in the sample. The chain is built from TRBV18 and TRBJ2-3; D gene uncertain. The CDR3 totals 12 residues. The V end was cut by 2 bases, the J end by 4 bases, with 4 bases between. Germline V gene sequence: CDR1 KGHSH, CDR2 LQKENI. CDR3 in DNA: TGTGCCAGCTCACCAAAGGCAGATACGCAGTATTTT. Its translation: CASSPKADTQYF.

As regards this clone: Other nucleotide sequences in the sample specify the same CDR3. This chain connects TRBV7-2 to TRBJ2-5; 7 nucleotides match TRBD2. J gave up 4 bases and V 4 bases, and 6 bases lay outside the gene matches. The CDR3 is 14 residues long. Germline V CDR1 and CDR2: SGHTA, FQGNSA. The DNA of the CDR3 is TGTGCCAGCAGCTCTCCGGGAGGCGGAGAGACCCAGTACTTC. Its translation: CASSSPGGGETQYF.

The CDR3 protein is CATTRDRSNTGELFF. The CDR3 DNA reads as TGCGCCACAACTCGGGACAGATCGAACACCGGGGAGCTGTTTTTT. The genes are TRBV5-1 and TRBJ2-2; 7 nucleotides align to TRBD1. V lost 9 bases, J lost 0 bases, and 8 bases stayed unmatched. Germline loops: CDR1 SGHRS, CDR2 YFSETQ. The length of the CDR3 is 15 residues. The full variable domain, its missing parts supplied by reference TRBV5-1 and TRBJ2-2, is KAGVTQTPRYLIKTRGQQVTLSCSPISGHRSVSWYQQTPGQGLQFLFEYFSETQRNKGNFPGRFSGRQFSNSRSEMNVSTLELGDSALYLCATTRDRSNTGELFFGEGSRLTVL.

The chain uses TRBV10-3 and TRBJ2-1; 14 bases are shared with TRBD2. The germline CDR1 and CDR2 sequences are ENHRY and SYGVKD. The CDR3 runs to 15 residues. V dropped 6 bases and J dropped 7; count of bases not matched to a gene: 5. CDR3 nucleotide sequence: TGTGCCATCAGCCCAGGGACTAGCGGGGGAAATGAGCAGTTCTTC. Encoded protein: CAISPGTSGGNEQFF.

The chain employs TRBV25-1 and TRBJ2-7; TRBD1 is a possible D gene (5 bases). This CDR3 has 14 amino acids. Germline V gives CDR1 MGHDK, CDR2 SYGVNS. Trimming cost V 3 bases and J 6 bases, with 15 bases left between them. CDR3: CASSDQGPGSEQYF. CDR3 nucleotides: TGTGCCAGCAGTGACCAGGGTCCCGGCAGCGAGCAGTACTTC.

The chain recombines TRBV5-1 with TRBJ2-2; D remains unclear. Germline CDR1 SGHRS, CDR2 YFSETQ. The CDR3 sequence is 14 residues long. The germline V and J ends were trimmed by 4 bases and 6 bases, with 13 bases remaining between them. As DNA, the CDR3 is TGCGCCAGCAGCGCCGAACGCGTCGCCGGGGAGCTGTTTTTT. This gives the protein CASSAERVAGELFF.

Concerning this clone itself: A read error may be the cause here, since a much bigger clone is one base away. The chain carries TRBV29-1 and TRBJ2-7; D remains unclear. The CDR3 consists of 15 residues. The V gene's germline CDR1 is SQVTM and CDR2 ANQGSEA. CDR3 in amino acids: CSAEDRKGRAYEQYF. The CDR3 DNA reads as TGCAGCGCTGAAGATAGGAAGGGAAGGGCCTACGAGCAGTACTTC.

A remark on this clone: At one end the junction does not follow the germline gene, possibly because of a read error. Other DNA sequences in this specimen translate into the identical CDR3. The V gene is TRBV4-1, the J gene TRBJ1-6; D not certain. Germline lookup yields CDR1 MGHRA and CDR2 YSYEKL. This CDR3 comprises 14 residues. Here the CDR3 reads CASSLTKGLSPLHF. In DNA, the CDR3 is TGCGCCAGTAGCCTTACAAAGGGCCTTTCACCCCTCCACTTT.

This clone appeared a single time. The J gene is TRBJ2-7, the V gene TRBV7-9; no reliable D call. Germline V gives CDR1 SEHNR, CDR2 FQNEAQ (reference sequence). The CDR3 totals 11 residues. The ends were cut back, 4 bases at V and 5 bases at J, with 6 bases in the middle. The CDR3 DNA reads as TGTGCCAGCAGCTCCATCCACGAGCAGTACTTC. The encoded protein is CASSSIHEQYF.

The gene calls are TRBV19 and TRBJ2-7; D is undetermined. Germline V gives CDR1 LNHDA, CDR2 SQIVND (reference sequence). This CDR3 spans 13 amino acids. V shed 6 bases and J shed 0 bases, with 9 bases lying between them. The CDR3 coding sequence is TGTGCCAGTAGGGCAGCGAACTCCTACGAGCAGTACTTC. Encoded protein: CASRAANSYEQYF. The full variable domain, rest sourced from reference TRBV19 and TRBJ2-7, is DGGITQSPKYLFRKEGQNVTLSCEQNLNHDAMYWYRQDPGQGLRLIYYSQIVNDFQKGDIAEGYSVSREKKESFPLTVTSAQKNPTAFYLCASRAANSYEQYFGPGTRLTVT.

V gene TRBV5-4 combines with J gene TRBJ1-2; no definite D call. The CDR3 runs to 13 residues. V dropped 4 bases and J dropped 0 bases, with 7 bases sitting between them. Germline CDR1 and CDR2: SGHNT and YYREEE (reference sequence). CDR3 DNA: TGTGCCAGCAGCACCGAAGCTAACTATGGCTACACCTTC. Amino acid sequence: CASSTEANYGYTF.

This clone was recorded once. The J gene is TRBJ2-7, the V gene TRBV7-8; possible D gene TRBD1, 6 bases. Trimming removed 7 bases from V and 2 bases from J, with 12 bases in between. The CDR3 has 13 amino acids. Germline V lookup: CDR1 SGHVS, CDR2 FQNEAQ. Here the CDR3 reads CASNGGLTYEQYF. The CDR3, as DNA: TGTGCCAGCAATGGGGGCCTAACCTACGAGCAGTACTTC.

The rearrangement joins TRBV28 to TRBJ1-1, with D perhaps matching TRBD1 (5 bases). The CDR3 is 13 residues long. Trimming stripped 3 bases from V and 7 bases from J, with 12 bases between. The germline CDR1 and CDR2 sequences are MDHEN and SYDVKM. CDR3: CASSLQGRDEAFF. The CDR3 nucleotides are TGTGCCAGCAGTTTGCAGGGAAGAGATGAAGCTTTCTTT.

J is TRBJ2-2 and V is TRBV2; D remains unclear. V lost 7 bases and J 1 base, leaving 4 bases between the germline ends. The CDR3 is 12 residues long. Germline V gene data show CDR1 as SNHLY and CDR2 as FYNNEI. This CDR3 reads CASTQNTGELFF. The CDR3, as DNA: TGTGCCAGCACCCAGAACACCGGGGAGCTGTTTTTT.

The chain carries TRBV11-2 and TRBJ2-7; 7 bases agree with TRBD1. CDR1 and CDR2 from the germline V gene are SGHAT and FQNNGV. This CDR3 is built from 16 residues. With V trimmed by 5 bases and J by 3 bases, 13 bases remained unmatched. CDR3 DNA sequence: TGTGCCAGCAGCGATTACCGGGACAGCCTTTTCTACGAGCAGTACTTC. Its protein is CASSDYRDSLFYEQYF.

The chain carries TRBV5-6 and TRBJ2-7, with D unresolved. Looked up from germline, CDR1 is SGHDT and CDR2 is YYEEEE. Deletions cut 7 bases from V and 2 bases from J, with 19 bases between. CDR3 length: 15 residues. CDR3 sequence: CASAYYDRTTYEQYF. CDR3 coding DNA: TGTGCCAGCGCCTATTATGACCGAACCACCTACGAGCAGTACTTC.

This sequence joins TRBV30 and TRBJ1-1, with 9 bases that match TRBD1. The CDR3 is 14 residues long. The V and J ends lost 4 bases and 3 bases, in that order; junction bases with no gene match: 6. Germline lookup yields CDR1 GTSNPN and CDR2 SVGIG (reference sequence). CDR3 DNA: TGTGCCTGGAACACCGGACAGGGGCACACTGAAGCTTTCTTT. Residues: CAWNTGQGHTEAFF. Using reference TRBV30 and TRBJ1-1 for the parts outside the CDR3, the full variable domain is SQTIHQWPATLVQPVGSPLSLECTVEGTSNPNLYWYRQAAGRGLQLLFYSVGIGQISSEVPQNLSASRPQDRQFILSSKKLLLSDSGFYLCAWNTGQGHTEAFFGQGTRLTVV.

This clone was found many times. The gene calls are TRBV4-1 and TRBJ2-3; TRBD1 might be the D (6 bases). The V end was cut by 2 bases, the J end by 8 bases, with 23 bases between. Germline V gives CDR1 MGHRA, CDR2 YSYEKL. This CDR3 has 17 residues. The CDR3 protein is CASSQSQTSRGLTTQYF. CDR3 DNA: TGCGCCAGCAGCCAATCTCAAACGAGCAGGGGATTGACTACGCAGTATTTT.

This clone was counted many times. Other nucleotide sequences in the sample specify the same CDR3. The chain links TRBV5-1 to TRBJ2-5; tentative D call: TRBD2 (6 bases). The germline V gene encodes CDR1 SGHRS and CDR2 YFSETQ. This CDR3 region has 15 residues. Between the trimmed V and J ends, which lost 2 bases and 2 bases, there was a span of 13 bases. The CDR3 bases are TGCGCCAGCAGCTTCGGTGCGGGGTTACAAGAGACCCAGTACTTC. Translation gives CASSFGAGLQETQYF.

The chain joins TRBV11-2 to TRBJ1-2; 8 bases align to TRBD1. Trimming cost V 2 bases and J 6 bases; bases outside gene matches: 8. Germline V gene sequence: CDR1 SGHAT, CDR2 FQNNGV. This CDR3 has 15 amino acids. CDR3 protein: CASSLSGGLKDGYTF. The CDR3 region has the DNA TGTGCCAGCAGCTTATCAGGGGGCTTGAAGGATGGCTACACCTTC.